The 30 T cell receptor beta chains listed next were all sequenced from one sample in a study of blood T cell repertoires in COVID-19. Sequencing was performed with immunoSEQ multiplex PCR; in TCRdb, only in-frame clones are kept and a portion is missing. Counted here are some 220,000 clones, less than 85% occurring once; the ten biggest clones make up more than 7%. Sequenced: peripheral blood. The source of these receptors is a woman aged 70-85 years with acute or convalescent COVID-19.

The genes are TRBV24-1 and TRBJ1-5; no reliable D call. The CDR3 consists of 14 residues. CDR1 and CDR2 (germline): KGHDR, SFDVKD. Trimming shortened V by 4 bases and J by 2 bases, and 8 bases separated the two germline ends. The CDR3 reads CATSEARGNQPQHF. The CDR3 nucleotides read TGTGCCACCAGTGAGGCGCGGGGCAATCAGCCCCAGCATTTT.

The chain recombines TRBV19 with TRBJ2-2; D is perhaps TRBD2 (5 bases). The V gene's germline CDR1 is LNHDA and CDR2 SQIVND (reference sequence). V was shortened by 7 bases and J by 0 bases, with 12 bases between the two germline ends. The CDR3 sequence is 15 residues long. CDR3 protein: CASKGVSANTGELFF. The DNA of the CDR3 is TGTGCCAGTAAGGGAGTCTCCGCGAACACCGGGGAGCTGTTTTTT.

V is TRBV24-1 and J is TRBJ2-3; D is perhaps TRBD2 (5 bases). Germline V CDR1 and CDR2: KGHDR, SFDVKD. There are 17 residues in the CDR3. V lost 3 bases and J 1 base, leaving 16 bases between the germline ends. The CDR3 bases are TGTGCCACCAGTGATGGGTTGACGGGGATGGGCACAGATACGCAGTATTTT. Amino acid sequence: CATSDGLTGMGTDTQYF.

This clone was observed at least ten times. The chain couples TRBV28 to TRBJ2-7, with D maybe TRBD1 (5 bases). The length of the CDR3 is 13 residues. Germline CDR1 is MDHEN and CDR2 is SYDVKM. V shed 2 bases and J shed 2 bases, with 7 bases lying between them. The CDR3 sequence: CASSLQGTYEQYV. The CDR3 nucleotides read TGTGCCAGCAGTTTACAGGGAACCTACGAGCAGTACGTC.

In this sample, this clone turned up a few times. The rearrangement uses TRBV6-2 or TRBV6-3 and TRBJ2-1; D not resolved. Germline V lookup: CDR1 MNHEY, CDR2 SVGEGT. Trimming took 3 bases from V and 5 from J, leaving 8 bases between them. CDR3 size: 13 residues. The CDR3 protein is CASSYVVDNEQFF. The DNA for the CDR3 is TGTGCCAGCAGTTATGTAGTTGACAATGAGCAGTTCTTC.

The chain carries TRBV7-2 and TRBJ2-3; D might be TRBD1 (6 bases). CDR1 and CDR2 from the germline V gene are SGHTA and FQGNSA. V was trimmed by 5 bases and J by 4 bases, leaving 19 bases between them. The CDR3 is 16 residues long. CDR3 nucleotide sequence: TGTGCCAGCAGCCCCCCGGCCAGGGGCGCCGCAGATACGCAGTATTTT. This gives the protein CASSPPARGAADTQYF.

V usage is TRBV5-1 and J usage is TRBJ2-3, with 8 nucleotides matching TRBD1. Losses at the gene ends were 2 bases for V and 3 bases for J; bases not matched to a gene: 14. The length of the CDR3 is 18 residues. Germline V gene data show CDR1 as SGHRS and CDR2 as YFSETQ. The CDR3 nucleotides are TGCGCCAGCAGCTTCCTCGGAGGTGGACAGGGTAATACAGATACGCAGTATTTT. Translated: CASSFLGGGQGNTDTQYF. Full variable domain (remainder filled in from reference TRBV5-1 and TRBJ2-3): KAGVTQTPRYLIKTRGQQVTLSCSPISGHRSVSWYQQTPGQGLQFLFEYFSETQRNKGNFPGRFSGRQFSNSRSEMNVSTLELGDSALYLCASSFLGGGQGNTDTQYFGPGTRLTVL.

The gene calls are TRBV19 and TRBJ2-2; D not certain. This CDR3 has 16 residues. Germline CDR1 LNHDA, CDR2 SQIVND (reference sequence). V shed 8 bases and J shed 4 bases, with 20 bases lying between them. CDR3 in DNA: TGTGCCAGTCAACCTTTGTTGACACTCGTCACCGGGGAGCTGTTTTTT. Protein sequence: CASQPLLTLVTGELFF.

The CDR3 sequence: CVRSSKPLRGRTGELFF. The DNA of the CDR3 is TGTGTCAGAAGCAGTAAACCCCTCAGGGGAAGGACCGGGGAGCTGTTTTTT. J is TRBJ2-2 and V is TRBV7-5; no DNA check was done on the table's D call, TRBD1. TRBV7-5 is labeled a pseudogene. The CDR3 consists of 17 residues.

On this clone itself: The same CDR3 is also encoded by other DNA sequences in this sample. The rearrangement uses TRBV25-1 and TRBJ1-4; D remains ambiguous. V lost 3 bases, J lost 5 bases, and 4 bases lay in between. In germline, CDR1 is MGHDK, CDR2 SYGVNS. CDR3 length: 12 residues. The chain's CDR3 is CASSDPNEKLFF. The CDR3 DNA is TGTGCCAGCAGTGACCCAAATGAAAAACTGTTTTTT.

V gene TRBV7-9 combines with J gene TRBJ2-2; D is perhaps TRBD1 (6 bases). The germline V gene has CDR1 SEHNR and CDR2 FQNEAQ (reference sequence). V lost 1 base and J lost 1, with 7 bases in between. The CDR3 consists of 15 residues. CDR3 loop: CASSLEGGNTGELFF. The CDR3 nucleotides are TGTGCCAGCAGCTTAGAAGGGGGGAACACCGGGGAGCTGTTTTTT.

The chain combines TRBV4-1 with TRBJ2-3; TRBD1 matches 10 bases. Germline lookup yields CDR1 MGHRA and CDR2 YSYEKL. This CDR3 spans 16 amino acids. The junction had 2 bases not matched to a gene; V was cut back by 2 bases and J by 0 bases. CDR3 in amino acids: CASSQRQGASTDTQYF. CDR3 coding DNA: TGCGCCAGCAGCCAACGACAGGGGGCCAGCACAGATACGCAGTATTTT.

The chain couples TRBV12-3 or TRBV12-4 to TRBJ1-6, with D hard to call. The CDR3 contains 13 residues. V lost 2 bases and J lost 7, with 6 bases in between. The CDR3 nucleotides read TGTGCCAGCAGTTTAACGGTGAATTCACCCCTCCACTTT. This encodes CASSLTVNSPLHF.

This clone has only one observation. The DNA of the CDR3 is TGTGCCAGCAGTTCCGAAGGGGTTATTGGAAACACCATATATTTT. This codes for CASSSEGVIGNTIYF. This chain connects TRBV6-6 to TRBJ1-3; D possibly corresponds to TRBD1 (5 bases). CDR3 size: 15 residues. Germline V CDR1 and CDR2: MNHNY, SVGAGI (reference sequence). Trimming removed 4 bases from V and 3 bases from J, with 13 bases in between.

This clone was seen only a few times. The CDR3 nucleotides are TGTGCCAGCTCACCGAACCCCCCGACAGGGAGGCACTACGAGCAGTACTTC. Translation gives CASSPNPPTGRHYEQYF. The gene calls are TRBV18 and TRBJ2-7; weak D call: TRBD1 (7 bases). CDR3 length equals 17 residues. Per the germline V gene, CDR1 is KGHSH and CDR2 is LQKENI. V was pared by 3 bases and J by 3 bases, with 21 bases between.

CDR3 bases: TGTGCCACCAGTGATTTGCAAGGACAGATGAACACCGGGGAGCTGTTTTTT. Translation gives CATSDLQGQMNTGELFF. This chain joins TRBV24-1 and TRBJ2-2, with D possibly TRBD1 on 6 matching bases. Germline assignment: CDR1 KGHDR and CDR2 SFDVKD. CDR3 length: 17 residues. Deletions cut 0 bases from V and 1 base from J, with 11 bases between.

This chain connects TRBV15 to TRBJ2-3; 7 bases match TRBD2. Germline assignment: CDR1 LNHNV and CDR2 YYDKDF (reference sequence). V was pared by 2 bases and J by 6 bases, with 11 bases of the junction left unmatched. CDR3 length equals 16 residues. CDR3 sequence (DNA): TGTGCCACCAGCAGATCCCTCTGGGGGGGTGAGGATACGCAGTATTTT. Translated, it gives CATSRSLWGGEDTQYF.

The chain has TRBV11-2 and TRBJ2-3; 11 positions agree with TRBD1. V lost 3 bases and J lost 0; bases outside the gene matches: 8. This CDR3 comprises 18 residues. Germline V CDR1 and CDR2: SGHAT, FQNNGV. CDR3 sequence: CASSFSWTGGSSTDTQYF. CDR3 coding DNA: TGTGCCAGCAGCTTTAGTTGGACAGGGGGCAGCAGCACAGATACGCAGTATTTT.

In regard to this clone: Other DNA sequences of this sample code for an identical CDR3. V usage is TRBV15 and J usage is TRBJ2-5; 12 bases agree with TRBD2. After removal of 8 bases from V and 1 base from J, the junction contained 2 bases not matched to a gene. The CDR3 consists of 14 residues. Germline CDR1 is LNHNV and CDR2 is YYDKDF (reference sequence). The CDR3, as DNA: TGTGCCACCGGGACTAGCGGGTTCCAAGAGACCCAGTACTTC. This codes for CATGTSGFQETQYF. Drawing the rest from reference TRBV15 and TRBJ2-5, the complete variable domain is DAMVIQNPRYQVTQFGKPVTLSCSQTLNHNVMYWYQQKSSQAPKLLFHYYDKDFNNEADTPDNFQSRRPNTSFCFLDIRSPGLGDTAMYLCATGTSGFQETQYFGPGTRLLVL.

V gene TRBV19 combines with J gene TRBJ2-2; 7 nucleotides align to TRBD1. V dropped 3 bases and J dropped 7; count of bases not matched to a gene: 5. Germline values: CDR1 LNHDA, CDR2 SQIVND (reference sequence). The CDR3 covers 14 residues. Here the CDR3 DNA reads TGTGCCAGTAGTATTGGGACAGATTTCGGGGAGCTGTTTTTT. It yields the protein CASSIGTDFGELFF.

The sample holds a few counts of this clone. The J gene is TRBJ1-6, the V gene TRBV18; D is possibly TRBD1 (6 bases). Germline assignment: CDR1 KGHSH and CDR2 LQKENI. Trimming removed 5 bases at V and 9 bases at J, with 17 bases between. The CDR3 covers 15 residues. CDR3 amino acids: CASSRTDRLISPLHF. The CDR3 nucleotides are TGTGCCAGCTCAAGGACAGACAGACTTATTTCACCCCTCCACTTT. Variable domain in full (rest from reference TRBV18 and TRBJ1-6): NAGVMQNPRHLVRRRGQEARLRCSPMKGHSHVYWYRQLPEEGLKFMVYLQKENIIDESGMPKERFSAEFPKEGPSILRIQQVVRGDSAAYFCASSRTDRLISPLHFGNGTRLTVT.

V gene TRBV9 combines with J gene TRBJ2-2; 7 nucleotides line up with TRBD1. Per germline, CDR1 SGDLS and CDR2 YYNGEE. J gave up 7 bases and V 3 bases, and 12 bases lay outside the gene matches. The CDR3 contains 16 residues. CDR3 sequence (DNA): TGTGCCAGCAGCGCAGACAGGGACCTCGTTGGCGGGGAGCTGTTTTTT. Protein product: CASSADRDLVGGELFF.

The chain couples TRBV5-4 to TRBJ1-6; D ambiguous. The germline V gene encodes CDR1 SGHNT and CDR2 YYREEE (reference sequence). This CDR3 is 15 amino acids long. V lost 0 bases, J lost 0 bases, and 4 bases lay in between. The CDR3 sequence is CASSLDSSYNSPLHF. The CDR3 nucleotides are TGTGCCAGCAGCTTGGACAGCTCCTATAATTCACCCCTCCACTTT. Combining the CDR3 with reference TRBV5-4 and TRBJ1-6 gives the whole variable domain ETGVTQSPTHLIKTRGQQVTLRCSSQSGHNTVSWYQQALGQGPQFIFQYYREEENGRGNFPPRFSGLQFPNYSSELNVNALELDDSALYLCASSLDSSYNSPLHFGNGTRLTVT.

This clone was seen just once. DNA for the CDR3: TGTGCCAGCAGTTACTATCAAGCGGGGGGCTACAATGAGCAGTTCTTC. It specifies CASSYYQAGGYNEQFF. The rearrangement joins TRBV6-2 or TRBV6-3 to TRBJ2-1; 9 bases line up with TRBD2. After removal of 1 base from V and 3 bases from J, the junction contained 4 bases not matched to a gene. Germline loops: CDR1 MNHEY, CDR2 SVGEGT. The CDR3 has 16 amino acids.

V gene TRBV2 combines with J gene TRBJ1-2, with D perhaps TRBD1 (5 bases). Germline V gene data show CDR1 as SNHLY and CDR2 as FYNNEI. With 5 bases removed from V and 4 bases from J, the gap between germline ends came to 14 bases. The CDR3 length is 14 residues. This CDR3 reads CASSRETGGYGYTF. The DNA of the CDR3 is TGTGCCAGCAGTAGAGAGACCGGGGGCTATGGCTACACCTTC.

This chain connects TRBV9 to TRBJ2-5, with TRBD2 identical over 9 bases. Per the germline V gene, CDR1 is SGDLS and CDR2 is YYNGEE. The V and J ends lost 2 bases and 4 bases, in that order; junction bases with no gene match: 6. This CDR3 region has 15 residues. The CDR3 is CASSVERGAGETQYF. CDR3 bases: TGTGCCAGCAGCGTCGAGCGGGGGGCGGGAGAGACCCAGTACTTC.

The V and J genes are TRBV20-1 and TRBJ2-1, with D uncertain. CDR1 and CDR2 (germline): DFQATT, SNEGSKA (reference sequence). CDR3 length: 11 amino acids. Trimming left V 6 bases short and J 7 bases short, with 10 bases between. DNA for the CDR3: TGCAGTGCCCTAAAAACTAATGAGCAGTTCTTC. The encoded protein is CSALKTNEQFF.

V gene TRBV2 combines with J gene TRBJ1-5, with TRBD1 as a possible D gene (6 bases). The germline gives CDR1 SNHLY, CDR2 FYNNEI. With 8 bases removed from V and 4 bases from J, the gap between germline ends came to 15 bases. The CDR3 runs to 14 residues. CDR3 protein: CASLSDRKNQPQHF. CDR3 coding DNA: TGTGCCAGCCTCTCGGACAGAAAAAATCAGCCCCAGCATTTT. Drawing the rest from reference TRBV2 and TRBJ1-5, the complete variable domain is EPEVTQTPSHQVTQMGQEVILRCVPISNHLYFYWYRQILGQKVEFLVSFYNNEISEKSEIFDDQFSVERPDGSNFTLKIRSTKLEDSAMYFCASLSDRKNQPQHFGDGTRLSIL.

The CDR3 reads CASSPFTEVPETQYF. In DNA, the CDR3 is TGTGCCAGCTCACCATTTACTGAAGTCCCCGAGACCCAGTACTTC. The V gene is TRBV18, the J gene TRBJ2-5; D remains ambiguous. Looked up from germline, CDR1 is KGHSH and CDR2 is LQKENI. The CDR3 extends over 15 amino acids. Deletions cut 2 bases from V and 5 bases from J, with 15 bases between.

The gene calls are TRBV6-1 and TRBJ1-2; 7 bases fit TRBD1. The CDR3 is made up of 14 amino acids. After removal of 3 bases from V and 6 bases from J, the junction contained 7 bases not matched to a gene. Germline V gives CDR1 MNHNS, CDR2 SASEGT. In DNA, the CDR3 is TGTGCCAGCAGTGATCAACAGGGGCAACATGGCTACACCTTC. Its protein is CASSDQQGQHGYTF.